What follows are 7 T cell receptor beta chains derived from one specimen sequenced in a study of OX40 agonist ivuxolimab in advanced cancers. Profiling relied on immunoSEQ multiplex PCR, and the TCRdb table lists in-frame clones only, not all of them. This table has 9,500 to 11,000 clones, around nine tenths appearing once. Sequences were derived from CD4+ or CD8+ T cells sorted from blood, sampled in a trial of the OX40 agonist ivuxolimab. These receptor sequences come from an adult with an advanced solid tumor such as melanoma, head and neck, liver or kidney cancer.

Points on this clone: An end of the junction differs from the germline gene, which may be a read error. J is TRBJ2-3 and V is TRBV27; unclear D gene. CDR3 size: 13 residues. Germline-derived CDR1 and CDR2 are MNHEY and SMNVEV (reference sequence). CDR3 DNA sequence: TGTGCCAGCAGTTTAGTGAAGCTAGATGCGCAGTATTTT. It encodes CASSLVKLDAQYF.

CDR3 protein: CASRPREADNEQFF. The CDR3, as DNA: TGCGCCAGCAGACCACGGGAGGCTGACAATGAGCAGTTCTTC. This chain connects TRBV4-1 to TRBJ2-1, with 7 nucleotides matching TRBD2. The V gene end was trimmed by 6 bases and the J gene end by 5 bases; junction bases not matched to a gene: 7. The CDR3 runs to 14 residues. The germline V gene encodes CDR1 MGHRA and CDR2 YSYEKL.

As to this clone: Sequence at one end of the junction differs from germline and may be a read error. The same CDR3 also results from other DNA sequences found in this sample. The rearrangement joins TRBV4-1 to TRBJ2-3; 10 bases map to TRBD2. Germline V lookup: CDR1 MGHRA, CDR2 YSYEKL. CDR3 length equals 17 residues. The CDR3 nucleotides are TGCGCCAGTAGCCAAGAGGTGATAGCGGGAGGTACCGATACGCAGTATTTT. It translates to CASSQEVIAGGTDTQYF.

This chain uses TRBV7-9 with TRBJ2-1; D ambiguous. V shed 5 bases and J shed 3 bases, with 20 bases lying between them. Germline V lookup: CDR1 SEHNR, CDR2 FQNEAQ (reference sequence). The CDR3 totals 17 residues. The CDR3 nucleotides are TGTGCCAGCAGCCCCCCCCTGTTCGGTGGAGACTACAATGAGCAGTTCTTC. The encoded protein is CASSPPLFGGDYNEQFF. Based on the CDR3 plus reference TRBV7-9 and TRBJ2-1, the full variable domain is DTGVSQNPRHKITKRGQNVTFRCDPISEHNRLYWYRQTLGQGPEFLTYFQNEAQLEKSRLLSDRFSAERPKGSFSTLEIQRTEQGDSAMYLCASSPPLFGGDYNEQFFGPGTRLTVL.

The chain employs TRBV11-2 and TRBJ2-5; 7 positions match TRBD1. V shed 0 bases and J 5 bases; nucleotides not matched to a gene: 9. Looked up from germline, CDR1 is SGHAT and CDR2 is FQNNGV. The CDR3 length is 16 residues. The chain's CDR3 is CASSLDGGQWLETQYF. DNA for the CDR3: TGTGCCAGCAGCTTAGATGGGGGACAGTGGTTGGAGACCCAGTACTTC. The whole variable domain, remainder taken from reference TRBV11-2 and TRBJ2-5, is EAGVAQSPRYKIIEKRQSVAFWCNPISGHATLYWYQQILGQGPKLLIQFQNNGVVDDSQLPKDRFSAERLKGVDSTLKIQPAKLEDSAVYLCASSLDGGQWLETQYFGPGTRLLVL.

The chain uses TRBV9 and TRBJ1-2; D gene ambiguous. V was trimmed by 0 bases and J by 7 bases, leaving 7 bases between them. The V gene's germline CDR1 is SGDLS and CDR2 YYNGEE. This CDR3 region has 12 residues. In DNA, the CDR3 is TGTGCCAGCAGCGTAGGTCAGTTTGGCTACACCTTC. Its protein product is CASSVGQFGYTF.

The genes are TRBV6-5 and TRBJ1-4; no reliable D call. The V gene lost 6 bases and the J gene lost 5 bases, with 16 bases spanning the gap. The germline V gene has CDR1 MNHEY and CDR2 SVGAGI. The CDR3 consists of 15 residues. The CDR3 loop reads CASSHVETANEKLFF. DNA for the CDR3: TGTGCCAGCAGCCACGTCGAGACGGCGAATGAAAAACTGTTTTTT.